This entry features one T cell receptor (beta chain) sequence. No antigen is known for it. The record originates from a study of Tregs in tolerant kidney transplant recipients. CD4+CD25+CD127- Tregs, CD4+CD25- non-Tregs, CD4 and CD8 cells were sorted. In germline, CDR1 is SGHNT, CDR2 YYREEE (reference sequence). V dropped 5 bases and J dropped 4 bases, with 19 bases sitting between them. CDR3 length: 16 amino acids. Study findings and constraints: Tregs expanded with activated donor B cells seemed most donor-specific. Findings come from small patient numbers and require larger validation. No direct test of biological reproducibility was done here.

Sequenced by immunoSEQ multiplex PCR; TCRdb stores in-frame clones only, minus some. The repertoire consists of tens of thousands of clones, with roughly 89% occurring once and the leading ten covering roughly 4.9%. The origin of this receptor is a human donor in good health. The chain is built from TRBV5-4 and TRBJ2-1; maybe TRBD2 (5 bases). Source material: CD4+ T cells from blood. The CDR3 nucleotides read TGTGCCAGCAGTCGCGAGGGCCTTACTTTTTACAATGAGCAGTTCTTC. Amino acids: CASSREGLTFYNEQFF.